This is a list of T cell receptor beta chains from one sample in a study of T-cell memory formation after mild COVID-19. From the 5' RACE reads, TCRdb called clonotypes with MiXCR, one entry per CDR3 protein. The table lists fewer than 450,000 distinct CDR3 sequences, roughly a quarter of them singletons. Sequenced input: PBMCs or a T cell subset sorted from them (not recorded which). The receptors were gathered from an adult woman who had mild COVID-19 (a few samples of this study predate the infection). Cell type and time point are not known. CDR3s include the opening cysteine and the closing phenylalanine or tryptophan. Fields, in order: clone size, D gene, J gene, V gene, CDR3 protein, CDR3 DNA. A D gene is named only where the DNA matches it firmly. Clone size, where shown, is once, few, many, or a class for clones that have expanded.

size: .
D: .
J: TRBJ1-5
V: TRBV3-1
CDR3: CASSPGALQPQHF
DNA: TGTGCCAGCAGCCCAGGGGCGCTTCAGCCCCAGCATTTT

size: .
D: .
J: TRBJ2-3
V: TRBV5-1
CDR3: CASRIQSEADTQYF
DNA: TGCGCCAGCAGGATCCAATCGGAGGCAGATACGCAGTATTTT

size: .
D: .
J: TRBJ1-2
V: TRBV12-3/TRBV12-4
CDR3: CASSLVDRGRDYGYTF
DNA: TGTGCCAGCAGTTTAGTGGATCGGGGGCGCGACTATGGCTACACCTTC

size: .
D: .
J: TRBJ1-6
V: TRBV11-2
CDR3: CASSSTGTYNSPLHF
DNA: TGTGCCAGCAGCTCCACAGGGACCTATAATTCACCCCTCCACTTT

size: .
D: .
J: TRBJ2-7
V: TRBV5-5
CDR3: CASRWGQGPYEQYF
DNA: TGTGCCAGCAGATGGGGACAAGGGCCCTACGAGCAGTACTTC

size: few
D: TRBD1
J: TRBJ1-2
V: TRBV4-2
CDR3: CASSPGMGQVYGYTF
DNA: TGTGCCAGCAGCCCGGGAATGGGACAGGTCTATGGCTACACCTTC

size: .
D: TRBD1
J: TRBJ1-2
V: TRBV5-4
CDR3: CASSPGTGVIHYGYTF
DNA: TGTGCCAGCAGCCCCGGGACAGGGGTTATACACTATGGCTACACCTTC

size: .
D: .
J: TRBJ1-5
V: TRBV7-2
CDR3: CASSRGSGYQPQHF
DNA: TGTGCCAGCAGCCGAGGTAGTGGTTATCAGCCCCAGCATTTT

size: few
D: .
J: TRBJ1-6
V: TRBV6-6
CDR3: CASRVQLENNSPLHF
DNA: TGTGCCAGCAGAGTACAGTTAGAAAATAATTCACCCCTCCACTTT

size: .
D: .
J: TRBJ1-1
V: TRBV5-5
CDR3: CASSLFDSSNTEAFF
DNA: TGTGCCAGCAGCTTGTTTGACAGCTCGAACACTGAAGCTTTCTTT

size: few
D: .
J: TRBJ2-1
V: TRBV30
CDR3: CAWTWTNNEQFF
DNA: TGTGCCTGGACGTGGACCAACAATGAGCAGTTCTTC

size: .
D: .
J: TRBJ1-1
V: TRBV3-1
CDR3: CASSLPGVDTEAFF
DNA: TGTGCCAGCAGCCTCCCCGGGGTGGACACTGAAGCTTTCTTT

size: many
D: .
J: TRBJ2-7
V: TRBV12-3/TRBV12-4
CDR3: CASSFNTYEQYF
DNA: TGTGCCAGCAGCTTTAACACCTACGAGCAGTACTTC

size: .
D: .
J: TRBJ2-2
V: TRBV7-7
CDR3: CASSFSFPGELFF
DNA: TGTGCTAGCAGCTTTAGTTTTCCCGGGGAGCTGTTTTTT

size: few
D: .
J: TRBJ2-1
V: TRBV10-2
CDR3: CASSSRGGEAEQFF
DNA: TGCGCCAGCAGTAGTCGGGGCGGGGAGGCTGAGCAGTTCTTC

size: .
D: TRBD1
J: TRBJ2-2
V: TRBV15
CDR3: CATSRETGVTGELFF
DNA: TGTGCCACCAGCAGAGAGACAGGGGTCACCGGGGAGCTGTTTTTT

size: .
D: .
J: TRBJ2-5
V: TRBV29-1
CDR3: CSVESGVEETQYF
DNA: TGCAGCGTTGAATCCGGGGTTGAAGAGACCCAGTACTTC

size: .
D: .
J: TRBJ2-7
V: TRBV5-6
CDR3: CASSLAGQGGRYEQYF
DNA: TGTGCCAGCAGCTTGGCCGGCCAGGGGGGCAGGTACGAGCAGTACTTC

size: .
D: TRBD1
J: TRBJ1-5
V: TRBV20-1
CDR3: CSARVAGGNQPQHF
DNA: TGCAGTGCTAGAGTGGCAGGGGGGAATCAGCCCCAGCATTTT

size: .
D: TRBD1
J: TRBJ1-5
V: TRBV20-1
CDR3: CSATTGGVYSNQPQHF
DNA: TGCAGTGCGACTACAGGGGGAGTTTATAGCAATCAGCCCCAGCATTTT

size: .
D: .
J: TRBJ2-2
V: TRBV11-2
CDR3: CASSLVGANTGELFF
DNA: TGTGCCAGCAGCTTAGTAGGCGCGAACACCGGGGAGCTGTTTTTT

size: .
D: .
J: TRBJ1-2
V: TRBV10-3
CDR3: CAISESTGREGYTF
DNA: TGTGCCATCAGTGAGTCGACCGGGAGAGAGGGCTACACCTTC

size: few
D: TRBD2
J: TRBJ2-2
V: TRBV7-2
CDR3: CASSLMAGEVELFF
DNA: TGTGCCAGCAGCTTAATGGCGGGAGAGGTAGAGCTGTTTTTT

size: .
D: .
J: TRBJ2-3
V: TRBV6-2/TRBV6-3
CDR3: CASRGLTGPDTQYF
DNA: TGTGCCAGTCGCGGTCTTACCGGTCCAGATACGCAGTATTTT

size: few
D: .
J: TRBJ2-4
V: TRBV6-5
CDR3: CASSYSEGSWENIQYF
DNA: TGTGCCAGCAGTTACTCGGAGGGGAGTTGGGAAAACATTCAGTACTTC

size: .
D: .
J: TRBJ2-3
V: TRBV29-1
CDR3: CSVRGGLSTDTQYF
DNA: TGCAGCGTTAGAGGGGGACTTAGCACAGATACGCAGTATTTT

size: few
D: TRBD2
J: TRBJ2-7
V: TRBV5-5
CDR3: CASVGPAGGYPAGGYEQYF
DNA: TGTGCCAGCGTTGGTCCAGCGGGAGGATACCCAGCGGGGGGCTACGAGCAGTACTTC

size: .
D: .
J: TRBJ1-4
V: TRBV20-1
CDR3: CSARQYNEKLFF
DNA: TGCAGTGCTAGACAATATAATGAAAAACTGTTTTTT

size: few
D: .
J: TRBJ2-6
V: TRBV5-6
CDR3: CASSLERAGYTSGANVLTF
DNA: TGTGCCAGCAGCTTGGAAAGGGCAGGCTATACCTCTGGGGCCAACGTCCTGACTTTC

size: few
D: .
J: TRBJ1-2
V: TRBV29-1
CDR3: CSVNSKVGSGGYTF
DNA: TGCAGCGTCAATTCCAAGGTCGGATCTGGTGGCTACACCTTC

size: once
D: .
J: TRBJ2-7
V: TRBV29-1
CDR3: CSVERLLGGEQYF
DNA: TGCAGCGTTGAAAGGCTTTTGGGGGGCGAGCAGTACTTC

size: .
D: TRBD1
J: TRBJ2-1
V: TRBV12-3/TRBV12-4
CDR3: CASSRRDRGGLISSYNEQFF
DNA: TGTGCCAGCAGTCGGCGGGACAGGGGAGGACTGATCAGCTCCTACAATGAGCAGTTCTTC

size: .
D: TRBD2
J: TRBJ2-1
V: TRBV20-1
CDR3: CSAREGTSGSDEQFF
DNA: TGCAGTGCTAGAGAGGGGACTAGCGGGAGCGATGAGCAGTTCTTC

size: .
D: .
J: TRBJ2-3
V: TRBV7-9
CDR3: CASSDVADTQYF
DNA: TGTGCCAGCAGCGACGTCGCAGATACGCAGTATTTT

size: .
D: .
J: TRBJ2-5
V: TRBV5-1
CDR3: CASSLGRPVYQETQYF
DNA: TGCGCCAGCAGCTTGGGCAGACCAGTGTACCAAGAGACCCAGTACTTC

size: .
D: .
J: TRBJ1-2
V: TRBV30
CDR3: CAWSGPQASGYGYTF
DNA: TGTGCCTGGAGTGGCCCACAGGCTAGTGGCTATGGCTACACCTTC

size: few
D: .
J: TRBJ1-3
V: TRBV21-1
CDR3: CASSKSSGNTIYF
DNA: TGTGCCAGCAGCAAAAGCTCTGGAAACACCATATATTTT

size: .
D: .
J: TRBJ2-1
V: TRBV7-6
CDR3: CASSLVLNPGTVLMGEQFF
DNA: TGTGCCAGCAGCTTAGTGCTTAATCCCGGGACTGTCCTTATGGGTGAGCAGTTCTTC

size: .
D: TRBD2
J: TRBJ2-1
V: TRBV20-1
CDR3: CSARALAGVNGNEQFF
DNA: TGCAGTGCTAGAGCGCTAGCGGGAGTCAATGGCAATGAGCAGTTCTTC

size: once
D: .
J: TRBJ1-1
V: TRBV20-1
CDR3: CSARDPGSTEAFF
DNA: TGCAGTGCTAGAGATCCGGGGAGCACTGAAGCTTTCTTT

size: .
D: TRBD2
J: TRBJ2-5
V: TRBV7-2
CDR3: CASSLGASGYQETQYF
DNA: TGTGCCAGCAGCTTAGGGGCTAGCGGATATCAAGAGACCCAGTACTTC

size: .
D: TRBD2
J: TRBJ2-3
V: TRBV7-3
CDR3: CASSLTKGGRATDTQYF
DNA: TGTGCCAGCAGCTTAACTAAGGGCGGGAGGGCCACAGATACGCAGTATTTT

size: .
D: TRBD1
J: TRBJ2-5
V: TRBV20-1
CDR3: CSASDGTGGDQETQYF
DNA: TGCAGTGCTAGTGACGGGACAGGGGGGGACCAAGAGACCCAGTACTTC